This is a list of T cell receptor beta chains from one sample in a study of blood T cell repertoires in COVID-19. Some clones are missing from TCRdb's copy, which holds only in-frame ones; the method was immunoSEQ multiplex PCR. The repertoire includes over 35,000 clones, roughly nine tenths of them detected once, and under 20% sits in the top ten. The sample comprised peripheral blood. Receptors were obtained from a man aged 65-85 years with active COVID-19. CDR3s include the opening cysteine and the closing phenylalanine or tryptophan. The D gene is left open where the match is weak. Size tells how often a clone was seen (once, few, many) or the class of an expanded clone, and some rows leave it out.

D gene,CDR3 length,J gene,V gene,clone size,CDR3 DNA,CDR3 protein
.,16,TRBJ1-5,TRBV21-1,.,TGTGCCAGCAGCAACCGAGGGACAGGGGTAGTACAGCCCCAGCATTTT,CASSNRGTGVVQPQHF
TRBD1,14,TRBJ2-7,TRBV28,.,TGTGCCAGCAGGGAAGAAGGGGGCCACTACGAGCAGTACTTC,CASREEGGHYEQYF
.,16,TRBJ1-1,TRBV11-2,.,TGTGCCAGCAGCCAGAGGATGAGTGGATCGGACACTGAAGCTTTCTTT,CASSQRMSGSDTEAFF
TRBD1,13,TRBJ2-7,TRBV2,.,TGTGCCAGCAGCCTGGACAGGACCTACGAGCAGTACTTC,CASSLDRTYEQYF
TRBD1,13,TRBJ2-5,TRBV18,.,TGTGCCAGCTCACCATCACAGGGGGAGACCCAGTACTTC,CASSPSQGETQYF
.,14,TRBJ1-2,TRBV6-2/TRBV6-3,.,TGTGCCAGCAGTTACTCGAACAGGGTTTATGGCTACACCTTC,CASSYSNRVYGYTF
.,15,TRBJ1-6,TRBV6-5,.,TGTGCCAGCAGTCCCCCACGGGGAGGTCGCTCACCCCTCCACTTT,CASSPPRGGRSPLHF
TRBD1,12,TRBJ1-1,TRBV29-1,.,TGCAGCGTTGTAGGGGGCTGGACTGAAGCTTTCTTT,CSVVGGWTEAFF
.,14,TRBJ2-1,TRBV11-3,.,TGTGCCAGCAGCTTGGGGGGTAGCTACAATGAGCAGTTCTTC,CASSLGGSYNEQFF
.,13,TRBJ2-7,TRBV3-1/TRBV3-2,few,TGTGCCAGCAGCCAAAACCAGGGGTACGAGCAGTACTTC,CASSQNQGYEQYF
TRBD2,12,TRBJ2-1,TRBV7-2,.,TGTGCCAGCACCCTGGGGGGGTACGAGCAGTTCTTC,CASTLGGYEQFF
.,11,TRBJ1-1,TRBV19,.,TGTGCCAGTAACACAGGGTGGGTAGCTTTCTTT,CASNTGWVAFF
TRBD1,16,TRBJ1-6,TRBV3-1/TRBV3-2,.,TGTGCCAGCAGCCAAGGGGACAGGGTCCATAATTCACCCCTCCACTTT,CASSQGDRVHNSPLHF
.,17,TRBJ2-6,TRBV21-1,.,TGTGCCAGCAGCAAAGTTACAGGGCGATCTGGGGCCAACGTCCTGACTTTC,CASSKVTGRSGANVLTF
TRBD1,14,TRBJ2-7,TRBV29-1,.,TGCAGCGTTGAAGACCAAGACAGGGCCTACGAGCAGTACTTC,CSVEDQDRAYEQYF
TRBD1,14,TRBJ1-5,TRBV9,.,TGTGCCAGCAGCGCGCAGGGGGGCGCCCAGCCCCAGCATTTT,CASSAQGGAQPQHF
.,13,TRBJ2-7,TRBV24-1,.,TGTGCCACCAGTGGGGGCCTTTCCTACGAGCAGTACTTC,CATSGGLSYEQYF
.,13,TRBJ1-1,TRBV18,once,TGTGCCAGCTCAAGGAACGGGAAAACTGAAGCTTTCTTT,CASSRNGKTEAFF
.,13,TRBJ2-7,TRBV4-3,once,TGCGCCAGCAGCCAAGATACGGCCTACGAGCAGTACTTC,CASSQDTAYEQYF
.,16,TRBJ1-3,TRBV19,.,TGTGCCAGTAGTATAGGTACAGGGAGCCCTGGAAACACCATATATTTT,CASSIGTGSPGNTIYF
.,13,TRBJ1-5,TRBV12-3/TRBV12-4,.,TGTGCCAGCAGGGTATCGGGCAATCAGCCCCAGCATTTT,CASRVSGNQPQHF
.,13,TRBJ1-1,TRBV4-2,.,TGTGCCAGCAGCCAAGATCCCAGATCTGAAGCTTTCTTT,CASSQDPRSEAFF
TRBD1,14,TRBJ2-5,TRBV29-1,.,TGCAGCGTGCCCGGGACAGGGGTGATGGAGACCCAGTACTTC,CSVPGTGVMETQYF
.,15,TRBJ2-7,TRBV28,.,TGTGCCAGCAGTCCCGGGGGACTCCTGTCCTACGAGCAGTACTTC,CASSPGGLLSYEQYF
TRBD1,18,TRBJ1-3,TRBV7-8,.,TGTGCCAGCAGCCAGGGACAGGGATTAGGTTCTTATGGAAACACCATATATTTT,CASSQGQGLGSYGNTIYF
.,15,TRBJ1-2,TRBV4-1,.,TGCGCCAGCAGCCAAGGTGATTGGGCGAACTATGGCTACACCTTC,CASSQGDWANYGYTF